The next 30 T cell receptor beta chains were all read from a single sample in a study of cytomegalovirus exposure and HLA in healthy donors. This PCR relied on a set of 60 Vbeta primers and 13 Jbeta primers. Sequencing used immunoSEQ multiplex PCR; TCRdb keeps in-frame clones, though not all of them. The sample records about 140,000 clones, approximately 80% being singletons. Sequencing used PBMCs. Source of these receptors: a woman in her thirties or forties in good health and CMV-seropositive.

This clone occurred a few times. This chain uses TRBV6-6 with TRBJ2-7; D possibly corresponds to TRBD2 (5 bases). CDR1 is MNHNY, CDR2 SVGAGI, per germline (reference sequence). The CDR3 totals 15 residues. Deletions cut 6 bases from V and 1 base from J, with 16 bases between. The DNA for the CDR3 is TGTGCCAGCAGCCCTCGGGAACCGTTTTCCTACGAGCAGTACTTC. Translation gives CASSPREPFSYEQYF.

The gene calls are TRBV4-2 and TRBJ2-5, with 8 bases aligning to TRBD2. Germline assignment: CDR1 LGHNA and CDR2 YNFKEQ. This CDR3 is built from 15 residues. The J segment lost 5 bases and the V segment lost 5 bases, leaving 10 bases of the junction unmatched. CDR3 loop: CASSFSGTTRETQYF. The CDR3 nucleotides are TGTGCCAGCAGCTTTAGCGGGACTACTCGGGAGACCCAGTACTTC.

This chain's CDR3 is CASSEGLAGGYEQYF. CDR3 nucleotides: TGTGCCAGCAGCGAAGGACTAGCGGGAGGCTACGAGCAGTACTTC. The V and J genes are TRBV7-2 and TRBJ2-7; 14 bases match TRBD2. The germline gives CDR1 SGHTA, CDR2 FQGNSA. CDR3 length: 15 amino acids. V was pared by 5 bases and J by 3 bases, with 3 bases of the junction left unmatched.

The J gene is TRBJ1-1, the V gene TRBV6-1, with 7 nucleotides matching TRBD1. This CDR3 region has 14 residues. CDR1 MNHNS and CDR2 SASEGT come from the germline V gene. The trim removed 5 bases at V and 5 bases at J, leaving 8 bases unmatched. The CDR3 here is CASSFNPGQTEAFF. In DNA form, the CDR3 reads TGTGCCAGCAGTTTCAACCCGGGACAGACTGAAGCTTTCTTT.

The CDR3 DNA follows: TGCGCCAGCAGACCCGGGGGGGGGAACACTGAAGCTTTCTTT. Its translation: CASRPGGGNTEAFF. The chain has TRBV4-1 and TRBJ1-1; TRBD1 is a possible D gene (5 bases). V lost 6 bases, J lost 1 base, and 12 bases lay in between. This CDR3 contains 14 residues. The germline V gene encodes CDR1 MGHRA and CDR2 YSYEKL.

This clone was found once. CDR3 sequence (DNA): TGCAGCGCCTCCTCTGGAAACACCATATATTTT. This gives the protein CSASSGNTIYF. The chain combines TRBV29-1 with TRBJ1-3; the D is unclear. The germline V gene has CDR1 SQVTM and CDR2 ANQGSEA. V was shortened by 7 bases and J by 0 bases, with 4 bases between the two germline ends. The CDR3 has 11 amino acids. Combining the CDR3 with reference TRBV29-1 and TRBJ1-3 gives the whole variable domain SAVISQKPSRDICQRGTSLTIQCQVDSQVTMMFWYRQQPGQSLTLIATANQGSEATYESGFVIDKFPISRPNLTFSTLTVSNMSPEDSSIYLCSASSGNTIYFGEGSWLTVV.

The CDR3 loop is CASSVRGTAEKLFF. Here the CDR3 DNA reads TGTGCCAGCAGCGTGAGAGGGACAGCCGAAAAACTGTTTTTT. This chain uses TRBV9 with TRBJ1-4; TRBD1 agrees at 7 bases. The germline V gene encodes CDR1 SGDLS and CDR2 YYNGEE. The J segment lost 8 bases and the V segment lost 2 bases, leaving 6 bases of the junction unmatched. The CDR3 sequence is 14 residues long.

This clone occurred a few times. The chain couples TRBV5-1 to TRBJ2-2; the D gene is possibly TRBD2 (5 bases). Germline CDR1 reads SGHRS; CDR2 reads YFSETQ. The V and J ends lost 4 bases and 7 bases respectively, with 14 bases between them. The CDR3 contains 14 residues. The DNA of the CDR3 is TGCGCCAGCAGCCCGACCCTCGGGATCGGGGAGCTGTTTTTT. It specifies CASSPTLGIGELFF.

In DNA, the CDR3 is TGTGCCAGCAGCTTGAATTCCGGGTCCCCCTACAATGAGCAGTTCTTC. Encoded protein: CASSLNSGSPYNEQFF. The chain combines TRBV5-4 with TRBJ2-1; D gene ambiguous. Germline CDR1 is SGHNT and CDR2 is YYREEE (reference sequence). Trimming pared 1 base from V and 2 bases from J, leaving 13 bases between. The CDR3 totals 16 residues. Looking up the rest from reference TRBV5-4 and TRBJ2-1 gives the full variable domain: ETGVTQSPTHLIKTRGQQVTLRCSSQSGHNTVSWYQQALGQGPQFIFQYYREEENGRGNFPPRFSGLQFPNYSSELNVNALELDDSALYLCASSLNSGSPYNEQFFGPGTRLTVL.

The rearrangement uses TRBV5-1 and TRBJ2-7; 7 bases are a match to TRBD1. The J segment lost 4 bases and the V segment lost 2 bases, leaving 12 bases of the junction unmatched. Germline V gives CDR1 SGHRS, CDR2 YFSETQ. The CDR3 loop spans 16 amino acids. The CDR3 region is CASSLGPPGQRYEQYF. The CDR3 region has the DNA TGCGCCAGCAGCTTAGGACCGCCGGGACAGCGATACGAGCAGTACTTC.

This clone was observed a few times. The chain is built from TRBV29-1 and TRBJ2-5, with D perhaps matching TRBD2 (6 bases). CDR3 size: 11 residues. Germline V gene data show CDR1 as SQVTM and CDR2 as ANQGSEA. The ends were cut back, 5 bases at V and 5 bases at J, with 9 bases in the middle. Here the CDR3 reads CSVREWETQYF. Written as DNA, the CDR3 is TGCAGCGTTCGGGAGTGGGAGACCCAGTACTTC.

The genes are TRBV2 and TRBJ1-1; D might be TRBD1 (5 bases). The CDR3 contains 13 residues. V was cut by 4 bases and J by 6 bases, with 12 bases left in between. CDR1 and CDR2 from the germline V gene are SNHLY and FYNNEI. The CDR3 DNA reads as TGTGCCAGCAGTGCTGGGGCGCGCTCTGAAGCTTTCTTT. Protein sequence: CASSAGARSEAFF. The complete variable domain, with remaining parts taken from reference TRBV2 and TRBJ1-1, reads EPEVTQTPSHQVTQMGQEVILRCVPISNHLYFYWYRQILGQKVEFLVSFYNNEISEKSEIFDDQFSVERPDGSNFTLKIRSTKLEDSAMYFCASSAGARSEAFFGQGTRLTVV.

This rearrangement joins TRBV18 to TRBJ2-7; D unresolved. Germline loops: CDR1 KGHSH, CDR2 LQKENI. Trimming removed 3 bases at V and 5 bases at J, with 11 bases between. The CDR3 is made up of 13 amino acids. DNA for the CDR3: TGTGCCAGCTCACCGGCACTATCAGACGAGCAGTACTTC. It translates to CASSPALSDEQYF. Together with reference TRBV18 and TRBJ2-7, the CDR3 gives the full variable domain: NAGVMQNPRHLVRRRGQEARLRCSPMKGHSHVYWYRQLPEEGLKFMVYLQKENIIDESGMPKERFSAEFPKEGPSILRIQQVVRGDSAAYFCASSPALSDEQYFGPGTRLTVT.

V usage is TRBV28 and J usage is TRBJ2-7; D may be TRBD1 (6 bases). V shed 2 bases and J shed 5 bases, with 13 bases lying between them. CDR1 and CDR2 (germline): MDHEN, SYDVKM. The CDR3 runs to 14 residues. CDR3 bases: TGTGCCAGCAGTTTACCAACAGGGTTGCACGAGCAGTACTTC. Protein product: CASSLPTGLHEQYF.

This clone was detected a few times. The chain joins TRBV7-9 to TRBJ2-1; 9 bases fit TRBD2. Trimming at V came to 2 bases and at J to 15 bases, leaving 14 bases not matched to a gene. The CDR3 is made up of 15 amino acids. Per germline, CDR1 SEHNR and CDR2 FQNEAQ (reference sequence). CDR3 DNA sequence: TGTGCCAGCAGCTTAATTAGGTTAGCGGGAGAAGTGGGGTTCTTC. As protein: CASSLIRLAGEVGFF.

This chain connects TRBV7-2 to TRBJ2-5; possible D gene TRBD2, 5 bases. Between the trimmed V and J ends, which lost 5 bases and 3 bases, there was a span of 10 bases. The CDR3 contains 13 residues. Germline loops: CDR1 SGHTA, CDR2 FQGNSA. The CDR3 here is CASSPSAEETQYF. The CDR3 coding sequence is TGTGCCAGCAGCCCCTCAGCGGAAGAGACCCAGTACTTC.

CDR3 region: CASSPTPGLRSKSEAFF. Written as DNA, the CDR3 is TGTGCCAGCAGCCCCACACCTGGACTCCGGTCTAAATCTGAAGCTTTCTTT. V usage is TRBV9 and J usage is TRBJ1-1, with D uncertain. V was trimmed by 4 bases and J by 6 bases, leaving 25 bases between them. Germline V gene sequence: CDR1 SGDLS, CDR2 YYNGEE. The CDR3 length is 17 residues. Variable domain in full (rest from reference TRBV9 and TRBJ1-1): DSGVTQTPKHLITATGQRVTLRCSPRSGDLSVYWYQQSLDQGLQFLIQYYNGEERAKGNILERFSAQQFPDLHSELNLSSLELGDSALYFCASSPTPGLRSKSEAFFGQGTRLTVV.

The V gene is TRBV12-5, the J gene TRBJ1-3, with TRBD1 matching over 10 bases. Germline V gene lookup returns CDR1 LGHNT and CDR2 FRNRAP. The length of the CDR3 is 16 residues. J lost 4 bases, V lost 5 bases, and 8 bases had no gene match. DNA of the CDR3: TGTGCTAGTGGTCCCAGGGGGACAGGGGTCGGAAACACCATATATTTT. It specifies CASGPRGTGVGNTIYF.

The chain joins TRBV6-5 to TRBJ2-7; D is perhaps TRBD1 (5 bases). The germline gives CDR1 MNHEY, CDR2 SVGAGI. The CDR3 loop spans 14 amino acids. Trimming removed 9 bases from V and 0 bases from J, with 15 bases in between. The CDR3 spells CASQGTGSSYEQYF. The CDR3, as DNA: TGTGCCAGTCAGGGTACAGGCAGCTCCTACGAGCAGTACTTC.

The J gene is TRBJ2-2, the V gene TRBV5-1; D perhaps matches TRBD2 (5 bases). V was shortened by 9 bases and J by 7 bases, with 10 bases between the two germline ends. CDR3 length: 11 residues. Per the germline V gene, CDR1 is SGHRS and CDR2 is YFSETQ. The CDR3 spells CATLEGGELFF. For the CDR3, the DNA is TGCGCCACCTTAGAGGGCGGGGAGCTGTTTTTT.

This chain connects TRBV19 to TRBJ2-2; 7 positions match TRBD2. Losses at the gene ends were 5 bases for V and 7 bases for J; bases not matched to a gene: 7. Germline-derived CDR1 and CDR2 are LNHDA and SQIVND (reference sequence). This CDR3 is 14 amino acids long. In DNA form, the CDR3 reads TGTGCCAGTAGTCCCAAGGGCGGGAGCGGGGAGCTGTTTTTT. Translated: CASSPKGGSGELFF.

The rearrangement joins TRBV4-1 to TRBJ1-2; D ambiguous. CDR3 length equals 13 residues. Germline CDR1 MGHRA, CDR2 YSYEKL. V was shortened by 1 base and J by 4 bases, with 7 bases between the two germline ends. The CDR3, as DNA: TGCGCCAGCAGCCAAGGGGAGTTCTATGGCTACACCTTC. Translated, it gives CASSQGEFYGYTF.

The chain links TRBV2 to TRBJ2-5; a possible D gene is TRBD2 (5 bases). Germline CDR1 SNHLY, CDR2 FYNNEI. This CDR3 is built from 13 residues. V was cut by 3 bases and J by 5 bases, with 10 bases left in between. CDR3 DNA: TGTGCCAGCAGTGACAGGACTGGGGAGACCCAGTACTTC. The encoded protein is CASSDRTGETQYF.

The chain recombines TRBV9 with TRBJ2-5; 12 nucleotides agree with TRBD2. With 0 bases clipped from V and 1 base from J, the junction kept 7 bases outside the gene matches. Per germline, CDR1 SGDLS and CDR2 YYNGEE. This CDR3 region has 18 residues. The CDR3 region has the DNA TGTGCCAGCAGCGTAGATCCTCCGACTAGCGGGGGCCAAGAGACCCAGTACTTC. It codes for CASSVDPPTSGGQETQYF.

The chain couples TRBV5-1 to TRBJ2-5; D perhaps matches TRBD2 (6 bases). The CDR3 is made up of 15 amino acids. Trimming cost V 4 bases and J 5 bases, with 18 bases left between them. Germline values: CDR1 SGHRS, CDR2 YFSETQ. Written as DNA, the CDR3 is TGCGCCAGCAGCCCGGGGGTACAGACTGGGGAGACCCAGTACTTC. Translating it yields CASSPGVQTGETQYF.

The CDR3 coding sequence is TGTGCCAGCAGGTGGACTACGACGGAGACCCAGTACTTC. It translates to CASRWTTTETQYF. The chain has TRBV6-5 and TRBJ2-5; D perhaps matches TRBD2 (6 bases). The CDR3 is made up of 13 amino acids. The germline V and J ends were trimmed by 6 bases and 5 bases, with 13 bases remaining between them. Germline-derived CDR1 and CDR2 are MNHEY and SVGAGI.

In the case of this clone: One end of the junction is discordant with germline, which a read error may explain. This chain joins TRBV7-9 and TRBJ1-2, with TRBD1 matching 8 bases. Germline CDR1 and CDR2: SEHNR and FQNEAQ (reference sequence). This CDR3 has 14 residues. CDR3 residues: CSSSLSDRGYGYTF. CDR3 sequence (DNA): TGTTCCAGCAGCTTAAGTGACAGGGGTTATGGCTACACCTTC.

This clone was counted once. The chain combines TRBV11-2 with TRBJ2-5; 7 nucleotides align to TRBD2. The tail of the sequence fits TRBJ2-7 better, so the J call may be wrong. Germline-derived CDR1 and CDR2 are SGHAT and FQNNGV. The CDR3 loop spans 12 amino acids. CDR3 sequence (DNA): TGTGCCAGCAGCAGGGAGGGCTACGAGCAGTACTTC. Protein product: CASSREGYEQYF.

V usage is TRBV9 and J usage is TRBJ2-2; D unclear. Germline CDR1 and CDR2: SGDLS and YYNGEE. Trimming took off 4 bases at V and 3 bases at J, with 7 bases between the two ends. The CDR3 consists of 13 residues. DNA of the CDR3: TGTGCCAGCAGCTATTCTGACACCGGGGAGCTGTTTTTT. Translating gives CASSYSDTGELFF. The full variable domain, completed using reference TRBV9 and TRBJ2-2, is DSGVTQTPKHLITATGQRVTLRCSPRSGDLSVYWYQQSLDQGLQFLIQYYNGEERAKGNILERFSAQQFPDLHSELNLSSLELGDSALYFCASSYSDTGELFFGEGSRLTVL.

This chain joins TRBV28 and TRBJ2-7; 7 positions agree with TRBD1. CDR3 size: 13 residues. Germline CDR1 and CDR2: MDHEN and SYDVKM. V gave up 6 bases and J gave up 2 bases; unmatched junction bases: 4. The CDR3 loop is CASSKGAPYEQYF. CDR3 sequence (DNA): TGTGCCAGCAGCAAGGGGGCCCCCTACGAGCAGTACTTC.